This is a list of T cell receptor beta chains from one sample in a study of T cell changes during pregnancy in multiple sclerosis. TCRdb's table, derived via immunoSEQ multiplex PCR, lists solely in-frame clones and lacks some. The sample has about 59,000 clones; approximately 94% are singletons. The sequencing here drew on CD8+ T cells from peripheral blood mononuclear cells, taken after pregnancy. The receptors shown here come from a female donor with multiple sclerosis, enrolled in a pregnancy study. The CDR3 runs from the conserved cysteine through the conserved F or W. The D gene is left open where the match is weak. Clone size is shown for a subset of rows, as once, few, many or a class of expanded clone.

J gene | V gene | clone size | D gene | CDR3 protein | CDR3 DNA
TRBJ2-7 | TRBV6-5 | many | TRBD2 | CASSYSSGSSYEQYF | TGTGCCAGCAGTTACTCTAGCGGGAGCTCCTACGAGCAGTACTTC
TRBJ2-1 | TRBV7-9 | - | - | CASSLASHEQFF | TGTGCCAGCAGCTTAGCTTCTCATGAGCAGTTCTTC
TRBJ2-7 | TRBV7-6 | - | - | CASSAFLGVDEQYF | TGTGCCAGTAGCGCGTTTCTGGGAGTGGATGAGCAGTACTTC
TRBJ2-1 | TRBV30 | - | - | CAWSVSSVYNEQFF | TGTGCCTGGAGTGTCTCTAGCGTCTACAATGAGCAGTTCTTC
TRBJ1-2 | TRBV5-1 | - | TRBD1 | CASSLGQGWLYGYTF | TGCGCCAGCAGCTTGGGACAGGGTTGGCTCTATGGCTACACCTTC
TRBJ1-1 | TRBV10-2 | - | - | CASRSGGNTEAFF | TGCGCCAGCAGATCCGGGGGGAACACTGAAGCTTTCTTT
TRBJ2-5 | TRBV27 | - | - | CASSPATRGETQYF | TGTGCCAGCAGTCCAGCCACTAGAGGAGAGACCCAGTACTTC
TRBJ2-7 | TRBV19 | - | TRBD2 | CASSSGGSYEQYF | TGTGCCAGTAGTTCGGGGGGGTCCTACGAGCAGTACTTC
TRBJ2-2 | TRBV19 | - | TRBD2 | CASSIDAGGPTGELFF | TGTGCCAGTAGTATAGACGCGGGAGGACCCACCGGGGAGCTGTTTTTT
TRBJ2-5 | TRBV2 | - | - | CASSPRVLEGETQYF | TGTGCCAGCAGCCCACGGGTCCTTGAAGGAGAGACCCAGTACTTC
TRBJ1-2 | TRBV6-1 | - | TRBD1 | CASSDIVGTGNYGYTF | TGTGCCAGCAGTGATATTGTTGGGACAGGTAACTATGGCTACACCTTC
TRBJ2-5 | TRBV2 | - | - | CASRPRGVGQTQYF | TGTGCCAGCAGACCCAGGGGTGTAGGACAGACCCAGTACTTC
TRBJ2-7 | TRBV28 | - | - | CASSATRLARLYEQYF | TGTGCCAGCAGTGCTACCCGACTGGCACGGCTCTACGAGCAGTACTTC
TRBJ2-5 | TRBV9 | - | TRBD2 | CASSPEAGGYQETQYF | TGTGCCAGCAGCCCCGAGGCGGGAGGTTATCAAGAGACCCAGTACTTC
TRBJ1-1 | TRBV4-2 | many | - | CASSQSGIADDTEAFF | TGTGCCAGCAGCCAGTCCGGGATAGCGGACGACACTGAAGCTTTCTTT
TRBJ1-3 | TRBV28 | - | - | CASSLGDTSGNTIYF | TGTGCCAGCAGTTTAGGTGATACATCTGGAAACACCATATATTTT
TRBJ2-5 | TRBV30 | - | TRBD1 | CAWNGQGRGETQYF | TGTGCCTGGAACGGACAGGGGAGGGGAGAGACCCAGTACTTC
TRBJ2-1 | TRBV9 | - | TRBD2 | CASTIAGGLLNEQFF | TGTGCCAGCACCATAGCGGGAGGTCTTTTGAATGAGCAGTTCTTC
TRBJ2-3 | TRBV19 | - | - | CASSIISPDTQYF | TGTGCCAGTAGTATAATTAGCCCAGATACGCAGTATTTT
TRBJ2-7 | TRBV6-1 | - | - | CASRLGSSYEQYF | TGTGCCAGCAGACTAGGGAGCTCCTACGAGCAGTACTTC
TRBJ1-2 | TRBV11-2 | - | TRBD1 | CASSLDSGQGIRYGYTF | TGTGCCAGCAGCTTAGATTCCGGACAGGGGATACGCTATGGCTACACCTTC
TRBJ1-5 | TRBV27 | - | - | CASSYSGGQPQHF | TGTGCCAGCAGTTATTCAGGTGGTCAGCCCCAGCATTTT
TRBJ2-1 | TRBV2 | - | TRBD1 | CASIPPTGWFNEQFF | TGTGCCAGCATCCCCCCGACAGGGTGGTTTAATGAGCAGTTCTTC
TRBJ2-7 | TRBV5-5 | - | - | CASSFSAETASRYEQYF | TGTGCCAGCAGCTTTTCCGCGGAGACAGCGAGTCGATACGAGCAGTACTTC
TRBJ1-2 | TRBV30 | - | - | CAWSVSLGRRPHYGYTF | TGTGCCTGGAGTGTCAGTTTGGGCAGACGACCCCACTATGGCTACACCTTC
TRBJ2-7 | TRBV30 | once | - | CAWSAISEQYF | TGTGCCTGGAGCGCCATCAGCGAGCAGTACTTC
TRBJ1-1 | TRBV19 | - | - | CASNPGSLNTEAFF | TGTGCCAGTAATCCAGGATCCTTGAACACTGAAGCTTTCTTT
TRBJ2-7 | TRBV6-5 | - | - | CASSYSRGGYEQYF | TGTGCCAGCAGTTACTCCAGGGGAGGGTATGAGCAGTACTTC
TRBJ2-3 | TRBV2 | - | TRBD1 | CASSLGTVTNTDTQYF | TGTGCCAGCAGTCTAGGGACAGTCACCAACACAGATACGCAGTATTTT
TRBJ1-1 | TRBV2 | few | - | CASRGQGAFF | TGTGCCAGCAGGGGGCAGGGGGCTTTCTTT
TRBJ2-7 | TRBV15 | once | - | CATSRDSYEQYF | TGTGCCACCAGCAGAGACAGCTACGAGCAGTACTTC
TRBJ2-6 | TRBV27 | - | TRBD1 | CASSRDSSSGANVLTF | TGTGCCAGCAGCAGGGACAGCTCGTCTGGGGCCAACGTCCTGACTTTC
TRBJ2-1 | TRBV30 | - | - | CAWSPTINEQFF | TGTGCCTGGAGTCCAACTATTAATGAGCAGTTCTTC
TRBJ2-1 | TRBV9 | - | - | CASSVSGSSYNEQFF | TGTGCCAGCAGCGTCTCCGGGAGCTCCTACAATGAGCAGTTCTTC
TRBJ2-6 | TRBV4-3 | - | - | CASSQGTGGANVLTF | TGCGCCAGCAGCCAAGGGACGGGGGGGGCCAACGTCCTGACTTTC
TRBJ1-1 | TRBV9 | - | - | CASSVKGDHTEAFF | TGTGCCAGCAGCGTAAAGGGAGATCACACTGAAGCTTTCTTT
TRBJ2-6 | TRBV5-6 | - | - | CASSLFGRGASGANVLTF | TGTGCCAGCAGCTTGTTCGGACGGGGGGCCTCTGGGGCCAACGTCCTGACTTTC
TRBJ2-3 | TRBV18 | - | TRBD1 | CASSPDRGITDTQYF | TGTGCCAGCTCACCGGACAGGGGTATAACAGATACGCAGTATTTT
TRBJ2-3 | TRBV9 | - | TRBD1 | CASSEDRGADTQYF | TGTGCCAGCAGCGAGGACAGGGGCGCAGATACGCAGTATTTT
TRBJ2-7 | TRBV5-5 | - | - | CASSPAVTYEQYF | TGTGCCAGCAGCCCGGCGGTTACCTACGAGCAGTACTTC
TRBJ1-2 | TRBV7-9 | - | TRBD1 | CASSLGQGTNYGYTF | TGTGCCAGCAGCCTAGGACAGGGGACTAACTATGGCTACACCTTC
TRBJ2-1 | TRBV28 | once | TRBD2 | CASSLTLAGGVEQFF | TGTGCCAGCAGTTTAACGCTAGCGGGAGGCGTTGAGCAGTTCTTC
TRBJ2-7 | TRBV27 | - | - | CASSLSAGTGEQYF | TGTGCCAGCAGTTTATCCGCGGGGACGGGCGAGCAGTACTTC
TRBJ2-7 | TRBV14 | - | - | CASSLGHLYEQYF | TGTGCCAGCAGCCTGGGACACCTCTACGAGCAGTACTTC
TRBJ2-7 | TRBV4-1 | - | TRBD2 | CASSQGSGSNYEQYF | TGCGCCAGCAGCCAAGGTAGCGGGAGTAACTACGAGCAGTACTTC
TRBJ2-1 | TRBV4-3 | - | TRBD2 | CASSQDWIAGAEQFF | TGCGCCAGCAGCCAAGATTGGATAGCGGGGGCTGAGCAGTTCTTC
TRBJ2-1 | TRBV9 | - | TRBD2 | CASSVVAGGWNEQFF | TGTGCCAGCAGCGTAGTAGCGGGAGGGTGGAATGAGCAGTTCTTC
TRBJ2-1 | TRBV29-1 | - | - | CSVTLVGSSYNEQFF | TGCAGCGTCACCCTAGTGGGTAGCTCCTACAATGAGCAGTTCTTC
TRBJ2-5 | TRBV2 | - | TRBD2 | CASRPGLAETQYF | TGTGCCAGCAGGCCGGGACTAGCAGAGACCCAGTACTTC
TRBJ2-7 | TRBV19 | - | - | CASAQGTDEQYF | TGTGCCAGCGCGCAGGGCACCGACGAGCAGTACTTC